These 25 T cell receptor beta chains came from one sample sequenced in a study of blood T cell repertoires in COVID-19. Method: immunoSEQ multiplex PCR; TCRdb's copy keeps in-frame clones and lacks some. The sample holds some 80,000 clones, 70% to 90% seen once. Specimen: peripheral blood. Receptors were obtained from a human donor in a cohort sampled during active COVID-19.

The chain employs TRBV7-2 and TRBJ2-1, with TRBD2 identical over 13 bases. Unmatched junction bases numbered 14, after V lost 6 bases and J lost 6 bases. From germline, CDR1 is SGHTA and CDR2 FQGNSA. This CDR3 has 18 amino acids. The CDR3 loop is CASRDGTSGGARGNEQFF. The CDR3 DNA reads as TGTGCCAGCAGGGATGGTACTAGCGGGGGGGCAAGGGGCAATGAGCAGTTCTTC.

This clone was seen more than once but under ten times. The CDR3 sequence is CASSGTGGITEAFF. Written as DNA, the CDR3 is TGCGCCAGCTCCGGGACAGGGGGTATCACTGAAGCTTTCTTT. J is TRBJ1-1 and V is TRBV5-1, with 11 positions matching TRBD1. The CDR3 contains 14 residues. Germline V lookup: CDR1 SGHRS, CDR2 YFSETQ. V lost 7 bases, J lost 4 bases, and 6 bases stayed unmatched.

The chain uses TRBV19 and TRBJ2-1; 9 bases line up with TRBD2. The CDR3 has 18 amino acids. Unmatched junction bases numbered 9, after V lost 3 bases and J lost 0 bases. Germline assignment: CDR1 LNHDA and CDR2 SQIVND (reference sequence). The CDR3 region has the DNA TGTGCCAGTAGTATTGGACGGCGGGGGGGGAGCTCCTACAATGAGCAGTTCTTC. Residues: CASSIGRRGGSSYNEQFF. The full variable domain, completed using reference TRBV19 and TRBJ2-1, is DGGITQSPKYLFRKEGQNVTLSCEQNLNHDAMYWYRQDPGQGLRLIYYSQIVNDFQKGDIAEGYSVSREKKESFPLTVTSAQKNPTAFYLCASSIGRRGGSSYNEQFFGPGTRLTVL.

This sequence joins TRBV7-2 and TRBJ1-6; D is undetermined. V was shortened by 0 bases and J by 3 bases, with 9 bases between the two germline ends. The germline gives CDR1 SGHTA, CDR2 FQGNSA. The CDR3 has 16 amino acids. CDR3 region: CASSLAEGLYNSPLHF. DNA for the CDR3: TGTGCCAGCAGCTTAGCCGAAGGACTCTATAATTCACCCCTCCACTTT. The full variable domain, its missing parts supplied by reference TRBV7-2 and TRBJ1-6, is GAGVSQSPSNKVTEKGKDVELRCDPISGHTALYWYRQSLGQGLEFLIYFQGNSAPDKSGLPSDRFSAERTGGSVSTLTIQRTQQEDSAVYLCASSLAEGLYNSPLHFGNGTRLTVT.

This clone showed up just a few times. This sequence joins TRBV7-9 and TRBJ1-5; possibly TRBD1 for D (5 bases). The CDR3 is made up of 13 amino acids. Germline loops: CDR1 SEHNR, CDR2 FQNEAQ (reference sequence). V was cut by 1 base and J by 6 bases, with 7 bases left in between. CDR3 residues: CASSLEGVQPQHF. CDR3 DNA sequence: TGTGCCAGCAGCTTAGAAGGGGTTCAGCCCCAGCATTTT.

The chain couples TRBV28 to TRBJ2-2, with 9 bases fitting TRBD2. Trimming cost V 4 bases and J 2 bases; bases outside gene matches: 5. CDR3 length: 16 amino acids. Looked up from germline, CDR1 is MDHEN and CDR2 is SYDVKM. The CDR3 spells CASSWGLAGNTGELFF. The CDR3 bases are TGTGCCAGCAGTTGGGGTCTAGCGGGAAACACCGGGGAGCTGTTTTTT.

The gene calls are TRBV5-6 and TRBJ2-7; D perhaps matches TRBD1 (8 bases). The germline CDR1 and CDR2 sequences are SGHDT and YYEEEE. The CDR3 consists of 16 residues. V lost 2 bases and J lost 3, with 18 bases in between. DNA for the CDR3: TGTGCCAGCAGCTTCGGACTAGGACAGGGCGGCTACGAGCAGTACTTC. Translated, it gives CASSFGLGQGGYEQYF.

This CDR3 is CAWSQKRSTYEQYF. The CDR3 DNA sequence: TGTGCCTGGAGTCAAAAAAGGAGTACCTACGAGCAGTACTTC. The V gene is TRBV30, the J gene TRBJ2-7, with D uncertain. Trimming stripped 2 bases from V and 2 bases from J, with 13 bases between. The CDR3 extends over 14 amino acids. CDR1 is GTSNPN and CDR2 is SVGIG in the germline V gene (reference sequence).

The gene calls are TRBV5-1 and TRBJ2-7; TRBD1 matches 7 bases. The V gene's germline CDR1 is SGHRS and CDR2 YFSETQ. This CDR3 comprises 14 residues. With 6 bases clipped from V and 5 bases from J, the junction kept 11 bases outside the gene matches. The CDR3 protein is CASTSGTALNEQYF. Written as DNA, the CDR3 is TGCGCCAGCACCTCCGGGACAGCCCTGAACGAGCAGTACTTC. Looking up the rest from reference TRBV5-1 and TRBJ2-7 gives the full variable domain: KAGVTQTPRYLIKTRGQQVTLSCSPISGHRSVSWYQQTPGQGLQFLFEYFSETQRNKGNFPGRFSGRQFSNSRSEMNVSTLELGDSALYLCASTSGTALNEQYFGPGTRLTVT.

The gene calls are TRBV7-2 and TRBJ1-2, with D hard to call. Trimming took 5 bases from V and 8 from J, leaving 15 bases between them. This CDR3 is 13 amino acids long. CDR1 is SGHTA and CDR2 is FQGNSA in the germline V gene. The CDR3, as DNA: TGTGCCAGCAGCCTATCACCCGGGGAAGGCTACACCTTC. Translated, it gives CASSLSPGEGYTF.

The chain uses TRBV11-3 and TRBJ2-3; TRBD2 matches at 7 bases. The germline V gene encodes CDR1 SGHNT and CDR2 YENEEA. The CDR3 has 16 residues. With V trimmed by 1 base and J by 0 bases, 4 bases remained unmatched. CDR3 amino acids: CASSLGWGGSTDTQYF. The CDR3 DNA is TGTGCCAGCAGCTTAGGTTGGGGGGGAAGCACAGATACGCAGTATTTT.

The chain combines TRBV10-3 with TRBJ1-3; 8 bases match TRBD1. J was trimmed by 4 bases and V by 2 bases; bases with no gene match: 1. CDR3 length: 14 amino acids. CDR1 and CDR2 (germline): ENHRY, SYGVKD. In DNA form, the CDR3 reads TGTGCCATCAGTGAGCAGGGGGCAGGAAACACCATATATTTT. Its protein product is CAISEQGAGNTIYF.

CDR3 sequence: CASSPGQGGPNEQFF. Written as DNA, the CDR3 is TGTGCCAGCAGTCCGGGACAGGGAGGCCCCAATGAGCAGTTCTTC. The rearrangement uses TRBV6-2 or TRBV6-3 and TRBJ2-1; 9 nucleotides match TRBD1. This CDR3 is built from 15 residues. In germline, CDR1 is MNHEY, CDR2 SVGEGT. V was pared by 5 bases and J by 6 bases, with 8 bases of the junction left unmatched.

The chain joins TRBV7-2 to TRBJ2-3; 11 bases agree with TRBD2. The CDR3 runs 16 residues. J lost 2 bases, V lost 3 bases, and 4 bases had no gene match. Germline-derived CDR1 and CDR2 are SGHTA and FQGNSA. CDR3 loop: CASSFPSGGYTDTQYF. CDR3 in DNA: TGTGCCAGCAGCTTCCCTAGCGGGGGGTACACAGATACGCAGTATTTT.

This chain connects TRBV24-1 to TRBJ2-7, with D perhaps matching TRBD2 (6 bases). Deletions cut 7 bases from V and 0 bases from J, with 9 bases between. The CDR3 contains 13 residues. Per the germline V gene, CDR1 is KGHDR and CDR2 is SFDVKD. The CDR3 bases are TGTGCCACCAGCCCGGACTACTCCTACGAGCAGTACTTC. Translation: CATSPDYSYEQYF.

The V call is TRBV7-3, the J call TRBJ2-1, with D perhaps matching TRBD2 (5 bases). In germline, CDR1 is SGHTA, CDR2 FQGTGA. The CDR3 has 15 residues. The ends were cut back, 0 bases at V and 9 bases at J, with 15 bases in the middle. The CDR3 here is CASSLTLAFRSEQFF. CDR3 nucleotide sequence: TGTGCCAGCAGCTTAACCCTAGCATTTCGATCTGAGCAGTTCTTC.

The chain's CDR3 is CASSPRTGPDEQFF. The CDR3 DNA sequence: TGTGCCAGCTCACCCCGAACAGGGCCCGATGAGCAGTTCTTC. The V and J genes are TRBV18 and TRBJ2-1; possible D gene TRBD1, 6 bases. This CDR3 has 14 residues. Trimming pared 3 bases from V and 8 bases from J, leaving 14 bases between. CDR1 KGHSH and CDR2 LQKENI come from the germline V gene.

The chain carries TRBV5-1 and TRBJ2-2; D not certain. With 4 bases removed from V and 0 bases from J, the gap between germline ends came to 7 bases. CDR1 and CDR2 (germline): SGHRS, YFSETQ. The CDR3 runs to 14 residues. The CDR3 sequence: CASSLLSNTGELFF. The CDR3 coding sequence is TGCGCCAGCAGCCTTCTTTCGAACACCGGGGAGCTGTTTTTT.

The CDR3 DNA sequence: TGTGCCAGCAGTTTAGGGGGGGGCGGCAAAAACATTCAGTACTTC. Encoded protein: CASSLGGGGKNIQYF. This chain links TRBV28 with TRBJ2-4; a possible D gene is TRBD2 (7 bases). Trimming left V 2 bases short and J 3 bases short, with 11 bases between. This CDR3 has 15 residues. Germline-derived CDR1 and CDR2 are MDHEN and SYDVKM.

The genes are TRBV6-5 and TRBJ1-2, with a weak D call TRBD1 (5 bases). The CDR3 has 15 residues. The V gene lost 0 bases and the J gene lost 8 bases, with 16 bases spanning the gap. Germline assignment: CDR1 MNHEY and CDR2 SVGAGI. CDR3 in amino acids: CASSYSREGLLGYTF. In DNA, the CDR3 is TGTGCCAGCAGTTACTCCCGGGAGGGGCTTTTGGGCTACACCTTC.

Only a few counts were recorded for this clone. The V and J genes are TRBV6-6 and TRBJ1-5, with 8 nucleotides matching TRBD1. The CDR3 spans 14 residues. Per germline, CDR1 MNHNY and CDR2 SVGAGI (reference sequence). The J segment lost 2 bases and the V segment lost 7 bases, leaving 4 bases of the junction unmatched. Here the CDR3 reads CASTDRGGNQPQHF. CDR3 nucleotides: TGTGCCAGCACCGACAGGGGTGGCAATCAGCCCCAGCATTTT.

The chain combines TRBV19 with TRBJ1-5; D is possibly TRBD1 (5 bases). V was trimmed by 1 base and J by 7 bases, leaving 8 bases between them. Per the germline V gene, CDR1 is LNHDA and CDR2 is SQIVND (reference sequence). The CDR3 has 13 amino acids. CDR3 in amino acids: CASSIGTQQPQHF. CDR3 sequence (DNA): TGTGCCAGTAGTATAGGGACACAACAGCCCCAGCATTTT.

This chain links TRBV28 with TRBJ1-2, with 9 bases that match TRBD1. With 6 bases clipped from V and 4 bases from J, the junction kept 9 bases outside the gene matches. The CDR3 sequence is 15 residues long. Germline CDR1 reads MDHEN; CDR2 reads SYDVKM. The CDR3 here is CASRGTGKSRYGYTF. The DNA of the CDR3 is TGTGCCAGCAGGGGGACAGGGAAATCCCGCTATGGCTACACCTTC.

This clone has more than one count but fewer than ten. The genes are TRBV3-1 (or the pseudogene TRBV3-2) and TRBJ1-2; TRBD1 aligns across 8 bases. Germline CDR1 is LGHDT and CDR2 is YNNKEL (reference sequence). The CDR3 consists of 13 residues. Trimming cost V 4 bases and J 5 bases; bases outside gene matches: 3. This CDR3 reads CASSRDRTYGYTF. The CDR3 DNA sequence: TGTGCCAGCAGCCGGGACAGGACTTATGGCTACACCTTC.

The CDR3 protein is CASSFRQTSDFTEAFF. CDR3 nucleotides: TGCGCCAGCAGCTTTCGCCAAACGAGTGATTTCACTGAAGCTTTCTTT. This chain links TRBV5-1 with TRBJ1-1; D is unresolved. With 2 bases removed from V and 4 bases from J, the gap between germline ends came to 18 bases. CDR1 and CDR2 from the germline V gene are SGHRS and YFSETQ. The CDR3 spans 16 residues.